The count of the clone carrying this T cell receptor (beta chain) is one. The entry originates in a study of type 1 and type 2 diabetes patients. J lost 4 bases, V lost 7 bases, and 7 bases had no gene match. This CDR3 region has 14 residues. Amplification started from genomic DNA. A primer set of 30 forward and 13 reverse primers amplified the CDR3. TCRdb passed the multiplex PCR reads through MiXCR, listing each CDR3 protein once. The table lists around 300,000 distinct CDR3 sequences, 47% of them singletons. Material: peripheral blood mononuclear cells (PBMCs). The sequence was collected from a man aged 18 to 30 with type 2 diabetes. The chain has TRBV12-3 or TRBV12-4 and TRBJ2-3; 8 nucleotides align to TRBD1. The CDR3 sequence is CASMDRDFADTQYF. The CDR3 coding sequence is TGTGCCAGCATGGACAGGGATTTTGCAGATACGCAGTATTTT.